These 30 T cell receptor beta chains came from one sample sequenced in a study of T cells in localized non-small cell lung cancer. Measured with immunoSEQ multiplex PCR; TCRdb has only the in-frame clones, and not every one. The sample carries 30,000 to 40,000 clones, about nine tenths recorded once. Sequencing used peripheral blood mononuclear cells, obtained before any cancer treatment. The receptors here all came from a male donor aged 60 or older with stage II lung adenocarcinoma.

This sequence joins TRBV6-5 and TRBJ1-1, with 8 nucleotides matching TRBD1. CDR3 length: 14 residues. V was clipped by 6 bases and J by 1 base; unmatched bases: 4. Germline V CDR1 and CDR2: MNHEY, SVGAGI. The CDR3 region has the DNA TGTGCCAGCAGCCCGACAGGGGAGAACACTGAAGCTTTCTTT. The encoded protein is CASSPTGENTEAFF.

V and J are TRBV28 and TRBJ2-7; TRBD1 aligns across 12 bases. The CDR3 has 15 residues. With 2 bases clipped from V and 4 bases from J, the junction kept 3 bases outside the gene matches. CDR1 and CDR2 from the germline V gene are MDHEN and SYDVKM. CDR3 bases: TGTGCCAGCAGTTTAGCGGGACAGGGGGCGTACGAGCAGTACTTC. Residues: CASSLAGQGAYEQYF.

The CDR3 reads CASSNLAGVETQYF. CDR3 DNA sequence: TGCGCCAGCAGCAATCTAGCGGGAGTGGAGACCCAGTACTTC. This chain uses TRBV4-3 with TRBJ2-5; 10 nucleotides line up with TRBD2. The CDR3 has 14 residues. Germline CDR1 is LGHNA and CDR2 is YSLEER. V trimming: 5 bases; J trimming: 5 bases; junction bases outside the gene matches: 5.

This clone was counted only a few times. The CDR3 DNA sequence: TGTGCCAGCAGCCAAGACGGGAGCATCGATACGCAGTATTTT. Protein sequence: CASSQDGSIDTQYF. V usage is TRBV4-2 and J usage is TRBJ2-3, with D tentatively TRBD2 (6 bases). The CDR3 is 14 amino acids. V was clipped by 0 bases and J by 6 bases, with 10 bases between them. CDR1 and CDR2 from the germline V gene are LGHNA and YNFKEQ.

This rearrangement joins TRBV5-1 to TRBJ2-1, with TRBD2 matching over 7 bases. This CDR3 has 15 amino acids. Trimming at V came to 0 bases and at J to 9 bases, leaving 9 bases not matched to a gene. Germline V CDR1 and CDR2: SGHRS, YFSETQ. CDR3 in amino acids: CASSLGPAGESEQFF. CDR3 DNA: TGCGCCAGCAGCTTGGGTCCGGCGGGAGAAAGTGAGCAGTTCTTC.

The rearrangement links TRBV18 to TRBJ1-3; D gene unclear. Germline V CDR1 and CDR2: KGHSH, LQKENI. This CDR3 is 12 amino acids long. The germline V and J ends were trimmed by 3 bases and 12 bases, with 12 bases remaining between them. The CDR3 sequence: CASSPSSVNIYF. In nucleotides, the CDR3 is TGTGCCAGCTCACCCTCGTCCGTAAACATATATTTT.

The CDR3 loop is CASSKKQGSSGGPPYGYTF. CDR3 bases: TGTGCCAGCAGTAAAAAACAGGGTTCGAGCGGGGGGCCCCCCTATGGCTACACCTTC. The chain carries TRBV2 and TRBJ1-2, with D tentatively TRBD1 (6 bases). The germline V and J ends were trimmed by 5 bases and 4 bases, with 29 bases remaining between them. Looked up from germline, CDR1 is SNHLY and CDR2 is FYNNEI. The CDR3 covers 19 residues. Variable domain in full (rest from reference TRBV2 and TRBJ1-2): EPEVTQTPSHQVTQMGQEVILRCVPISNHLYFYWYRQILGQKVEFLVSFYNNEISEKSEIFDDQFSVERPDGSNFTLKIRSTKLEDSAMYFCASSKKQGSSGGPPYGYTFGSGTRLTVV.

The DNA for the CDR3 is TGTGCCAGCAGTTCAGGGGGCTACGAGCAGTACTTC. Amino acids: CASSSGGYEQYF. V is TRBV28 and J is TRBJ2-7; TRBD1 agrees at 7 bases. Germline V CDR1 and CDR2: MDHEN, SYDVKM. The CDR3 totals 12 residues. V trimming: 4 bases; J trimming: 3 bases; junction bases outside the gene matches: 0.

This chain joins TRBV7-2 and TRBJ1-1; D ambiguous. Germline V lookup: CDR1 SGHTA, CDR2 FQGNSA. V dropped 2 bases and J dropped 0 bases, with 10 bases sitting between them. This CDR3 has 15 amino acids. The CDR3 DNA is TGTGCCAGCAGCTTAAAACCCTTAATGAACACTGAAGCTTTCTTT. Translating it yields CASSLKPLMNTEAFF.

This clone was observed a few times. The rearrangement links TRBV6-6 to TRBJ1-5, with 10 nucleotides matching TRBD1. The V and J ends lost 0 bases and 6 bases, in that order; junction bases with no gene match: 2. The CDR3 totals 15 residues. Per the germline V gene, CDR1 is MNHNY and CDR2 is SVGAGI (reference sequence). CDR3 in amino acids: CASSYSGQGGQPQHF. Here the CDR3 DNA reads TGTGCCAGCAGTTACTCTGGACAGGGGGGTCAGCCCCAGCATTTT.

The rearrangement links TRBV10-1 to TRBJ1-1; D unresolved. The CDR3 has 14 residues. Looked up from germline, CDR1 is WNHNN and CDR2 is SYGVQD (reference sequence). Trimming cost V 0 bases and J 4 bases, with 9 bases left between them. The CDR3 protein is CASSESVGGTEAFF. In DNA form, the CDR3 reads TGCGCCAGCAGTGAGTCGGTAGGAGGCACTGAAGCTTTCTTT.

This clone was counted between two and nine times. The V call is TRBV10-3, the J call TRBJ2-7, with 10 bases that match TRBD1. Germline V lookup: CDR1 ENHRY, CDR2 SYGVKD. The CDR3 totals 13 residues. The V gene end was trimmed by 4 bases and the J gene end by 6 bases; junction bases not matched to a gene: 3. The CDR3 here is CAISATGGGEQYF. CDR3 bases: TGTGCCATCAGTGCGACAGGGGGCGGCGAGCAGTACTTC.

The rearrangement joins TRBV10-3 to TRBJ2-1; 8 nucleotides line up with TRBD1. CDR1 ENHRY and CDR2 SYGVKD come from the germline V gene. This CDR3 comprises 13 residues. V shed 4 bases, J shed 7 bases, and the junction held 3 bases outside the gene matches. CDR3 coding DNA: TGTGCCATCAGTGTCCAGGGGGCAAATGAGCAGTTCTTC. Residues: CAISVQGANEQFF.

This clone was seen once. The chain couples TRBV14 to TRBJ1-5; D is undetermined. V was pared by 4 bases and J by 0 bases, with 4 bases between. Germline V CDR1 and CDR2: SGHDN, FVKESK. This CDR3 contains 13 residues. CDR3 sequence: CASSLYSNQPQHF. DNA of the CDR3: TGTGCCAGCAGCCTTTATAGCAATCAGCCCCAGCATTTT.

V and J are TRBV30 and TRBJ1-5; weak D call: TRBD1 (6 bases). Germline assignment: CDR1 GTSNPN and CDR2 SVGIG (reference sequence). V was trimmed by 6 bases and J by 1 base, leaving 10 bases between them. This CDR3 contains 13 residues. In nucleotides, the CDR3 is TGTGCCTGCTCCCAGGGGAGCAATCAGCCCCAGCATTTT. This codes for CACSQGSNQPQHF.

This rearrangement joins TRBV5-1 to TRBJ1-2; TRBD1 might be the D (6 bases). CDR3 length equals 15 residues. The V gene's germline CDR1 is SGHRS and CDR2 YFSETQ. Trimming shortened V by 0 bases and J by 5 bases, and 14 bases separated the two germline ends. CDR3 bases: TGCGCCAGCAGCTTGGATACAGGGTATTCATATGGCTACACCTTC. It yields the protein CASSLDTGYSYGYTF.

CDR3: CASSFGQADTQYF. CDR3 sequence (DNA): TGTGCCAGCAGCTTTGGACAGGCAGATACGCAGTATTTT. The chain couples TRBV7-2 to TRBJ2-3; 7 nucleotides line up with TRBD1. The V and J ends lost 3 bases and 4 bases, in that order; junction bases with no gene match: 1. Looked up from germline, CDR1 is SGHTA and CDR2 is FQGNSA. This CDR3 is 13 amino acids long. Full variable domain (rest looked up from reference TRBV7-2 and TRBJ2-3): GAGVSQSPSNKVTEKGKDVELRCDPISGHTALYWYRQSLGQGLEFLIYFQGNSAPDKSGLPSDRFSAERTGGSVSTLTIQRTQQEDSAVYLCASSFGQADTQYFGPGTRLTVL.

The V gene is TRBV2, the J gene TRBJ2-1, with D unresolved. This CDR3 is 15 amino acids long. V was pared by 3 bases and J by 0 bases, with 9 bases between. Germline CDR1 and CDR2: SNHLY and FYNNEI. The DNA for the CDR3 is TGTGCCAGCAGTGAGGAGAGGAGCTCCTACAATGAGCAGTTCTTC. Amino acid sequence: CASSEERSSYNEQFF.

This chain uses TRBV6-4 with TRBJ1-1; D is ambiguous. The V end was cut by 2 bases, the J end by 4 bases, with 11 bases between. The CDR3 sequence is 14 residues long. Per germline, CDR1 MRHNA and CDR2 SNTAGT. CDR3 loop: CASSDTSRATEAFF. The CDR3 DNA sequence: TGTGCCAGCAGTGACACATCCCGGGCCACTGAAGCTTTCTTT.

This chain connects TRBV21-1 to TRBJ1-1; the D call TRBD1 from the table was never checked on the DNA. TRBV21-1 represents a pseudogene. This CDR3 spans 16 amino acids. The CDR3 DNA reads TGTGCCAGCAGCAAAGGTGGTAGGGGCCGAAACACTGAAGCTTTCTTT. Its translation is CASSKGGRGRNTEAFF.

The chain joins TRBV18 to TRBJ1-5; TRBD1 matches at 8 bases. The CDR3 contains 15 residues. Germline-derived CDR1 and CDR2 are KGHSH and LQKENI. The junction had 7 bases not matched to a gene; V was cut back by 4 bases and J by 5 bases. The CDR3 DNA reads TGTGCCAGCTCACTCCGGACAGGGCAGGATCAGCCCCAGCATTTT. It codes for CASSLRTGQDQPQHF. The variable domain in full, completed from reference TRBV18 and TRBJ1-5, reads NAGVMQNPRHLVRRRGQEARLRCSPMKGHSHVYWYRQLPEEGLKFMVYLQKENIIDESGMPKERFSAEFPKEGPSILRIQQVVRGDSAAYFCASSLRTGQDQPQHFGDGTRLSIL.

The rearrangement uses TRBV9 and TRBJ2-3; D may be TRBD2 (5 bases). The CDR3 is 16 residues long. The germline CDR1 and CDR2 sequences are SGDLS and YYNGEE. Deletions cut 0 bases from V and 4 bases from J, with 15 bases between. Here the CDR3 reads CASSVASSLRADTQYF. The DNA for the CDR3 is TGTGCCAGCAGCGTAGCTAGCTCTCTGAGGGCAGATACGCAGTATTTT.

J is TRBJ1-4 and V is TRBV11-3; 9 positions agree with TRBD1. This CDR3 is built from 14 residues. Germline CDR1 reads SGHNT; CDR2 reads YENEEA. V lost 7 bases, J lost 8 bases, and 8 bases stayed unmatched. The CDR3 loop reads CASTPDRGEEKLFF. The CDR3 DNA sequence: TGTGCCAGCACCCCGGACAGGGGAGAGGAAAAACTGTTTTTT. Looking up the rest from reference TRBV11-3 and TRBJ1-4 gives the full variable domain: EAGVVQSPRYKIIEKKQPVAFWCNPISGHNTLYWYLQNLGQGPELLIRYENEEAVDDSQLPKDRFSAERLKGVDSTLKIQPAELGDSAVYLCASTPDRGEEKLFFGSGTQLSVL.

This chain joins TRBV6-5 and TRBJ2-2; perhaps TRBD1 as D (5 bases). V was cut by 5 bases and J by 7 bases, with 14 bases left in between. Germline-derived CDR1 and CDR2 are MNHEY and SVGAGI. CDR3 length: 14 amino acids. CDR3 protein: CASSPLTQGGELFF. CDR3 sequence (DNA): TGTGCCAGCAGTCCCCTTACTCAGGGCGGGGAGCTGTTTTTT.

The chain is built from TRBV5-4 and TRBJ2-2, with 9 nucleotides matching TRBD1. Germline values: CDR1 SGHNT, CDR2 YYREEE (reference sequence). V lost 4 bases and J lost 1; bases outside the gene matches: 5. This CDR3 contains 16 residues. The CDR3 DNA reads TGTGCCAGCAGCCTGTGGACAGGGGTGAACACCGGGGAGCTGTTTTTT. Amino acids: CASSLWTGVNTGELFF.

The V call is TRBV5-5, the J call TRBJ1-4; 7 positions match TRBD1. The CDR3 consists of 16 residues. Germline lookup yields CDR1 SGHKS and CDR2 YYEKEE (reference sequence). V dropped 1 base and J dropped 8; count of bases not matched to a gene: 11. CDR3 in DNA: TGTGCCAGCAGCTTGTGGGCCCAGGGGGTGCGAGAAAAACTGTTTTTT. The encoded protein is CASSLWAQGVREKLFF.

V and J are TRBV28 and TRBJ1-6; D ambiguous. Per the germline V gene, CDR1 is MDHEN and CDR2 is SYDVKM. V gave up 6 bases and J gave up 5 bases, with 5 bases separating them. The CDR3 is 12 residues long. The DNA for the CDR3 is TGTGCCAGCAGCACCCATAATTCACCCCTCCACTTT. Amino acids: CASSTHNSPLHF.

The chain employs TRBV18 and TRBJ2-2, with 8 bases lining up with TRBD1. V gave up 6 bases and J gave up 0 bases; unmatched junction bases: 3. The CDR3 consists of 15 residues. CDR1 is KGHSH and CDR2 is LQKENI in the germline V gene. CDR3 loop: CASSQGQANTGELFF. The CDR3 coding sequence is TGTGCCAGCTCCCAGGGACAGGCGAACACCGGGGAGCTGTTTTTT.

CDR3 sequence reads: CASSPNTLGTGNTIYF. The CDR3 DNA is TGTGCCAGCTCACCTAATACTTTGGGGACTGGAAACACCATATATTTT. J is TRBJ1-3 and V is TRBV18, with D hard to call. Germline assignment: CDR1 KGHSH and CDR2 LQKENI. Trimming stripped 3 bases from V and 2 bases from J, with 14 bases between. This CDR3 contains 16 residues.

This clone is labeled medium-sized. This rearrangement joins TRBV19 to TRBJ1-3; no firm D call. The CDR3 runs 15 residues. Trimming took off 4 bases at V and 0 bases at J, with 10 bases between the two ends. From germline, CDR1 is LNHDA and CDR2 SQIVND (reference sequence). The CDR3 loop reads CASSTHHNSGNTIYF. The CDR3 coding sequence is TGTGCCAGTAGTACCCACCATAACTCTGGAAACACCATATATTTT. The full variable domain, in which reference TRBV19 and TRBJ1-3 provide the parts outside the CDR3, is DGGITQSPKYLFRKEGQNVTLSCEQNLNHDAMYWYRQDPGQGLRLIYYSQIVNDFQKGDIAEGYSVSREKKESFPLTVTSAQKNPTAFYLCASSTHHNSGNTIYFGEGSWLTVV.